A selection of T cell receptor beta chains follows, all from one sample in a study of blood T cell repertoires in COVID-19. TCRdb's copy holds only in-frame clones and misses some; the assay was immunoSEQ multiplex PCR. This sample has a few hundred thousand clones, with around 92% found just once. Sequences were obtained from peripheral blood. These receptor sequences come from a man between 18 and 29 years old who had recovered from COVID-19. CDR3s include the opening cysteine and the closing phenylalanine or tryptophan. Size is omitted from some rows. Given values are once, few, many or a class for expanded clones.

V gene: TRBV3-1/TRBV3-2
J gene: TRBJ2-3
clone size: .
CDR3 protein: CASSQDLDRESTDTQYF

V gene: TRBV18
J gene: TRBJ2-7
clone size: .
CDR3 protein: CASSPHIAGDYEQYF

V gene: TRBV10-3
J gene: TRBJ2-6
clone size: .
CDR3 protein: CAIHPGTGSNRSGANVLTF

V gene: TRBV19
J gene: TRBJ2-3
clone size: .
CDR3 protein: CASSRTGGTTDTQYF

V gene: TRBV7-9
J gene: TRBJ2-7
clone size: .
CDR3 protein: CASSSPGLVGGEQYF

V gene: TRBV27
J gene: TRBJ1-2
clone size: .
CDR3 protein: CASAWGDRGGYTF

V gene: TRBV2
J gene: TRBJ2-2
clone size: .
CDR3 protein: CASSGGTGGSGELFF

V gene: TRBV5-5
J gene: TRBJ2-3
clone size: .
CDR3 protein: CASSSHRTSGGQADTQYF

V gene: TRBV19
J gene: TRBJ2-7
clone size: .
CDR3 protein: CASSIGSTEQYF

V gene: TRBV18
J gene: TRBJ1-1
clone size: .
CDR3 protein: CASSPTNDRGNTEAFF

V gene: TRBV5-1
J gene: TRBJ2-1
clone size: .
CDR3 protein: CASSLLVGSNEQFF

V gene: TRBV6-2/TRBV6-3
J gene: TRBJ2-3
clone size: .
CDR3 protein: CASSPLGRRGILIDTQYF

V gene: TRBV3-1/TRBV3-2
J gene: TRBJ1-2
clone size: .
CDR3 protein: CASSQEGQYYGYTF

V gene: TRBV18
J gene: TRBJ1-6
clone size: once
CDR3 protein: CASSPEGQGNNSPLHF

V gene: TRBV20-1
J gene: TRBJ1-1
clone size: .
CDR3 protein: CSASDRGKADTEAFF

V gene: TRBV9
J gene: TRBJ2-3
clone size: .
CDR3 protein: CASNTPEGGGRIDTQYF

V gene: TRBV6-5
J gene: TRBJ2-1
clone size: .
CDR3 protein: CASTELAGAVHEQFF

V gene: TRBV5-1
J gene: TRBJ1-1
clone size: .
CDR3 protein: CASSNPGARGTEAFF

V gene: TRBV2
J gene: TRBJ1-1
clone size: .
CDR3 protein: CASRVAETEAFF

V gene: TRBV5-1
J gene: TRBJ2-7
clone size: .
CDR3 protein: CASSSTGPSSYEQYF

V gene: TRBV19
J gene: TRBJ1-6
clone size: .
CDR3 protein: CASNEGQGDSPLHF

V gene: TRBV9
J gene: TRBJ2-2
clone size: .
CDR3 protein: CASSVTPRELFF

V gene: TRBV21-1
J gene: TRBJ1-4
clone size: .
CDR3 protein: CASFLYYTPHATNEKLFF

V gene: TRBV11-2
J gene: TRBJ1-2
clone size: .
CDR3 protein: CASSLRGQGTYGYTF

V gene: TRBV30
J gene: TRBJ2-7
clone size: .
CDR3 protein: CAWSSGHLYEQYF

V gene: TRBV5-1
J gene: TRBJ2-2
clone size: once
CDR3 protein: CASRSSTGELFF

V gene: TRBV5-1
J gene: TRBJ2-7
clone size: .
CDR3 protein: CASSLRAGGFSYEQYF

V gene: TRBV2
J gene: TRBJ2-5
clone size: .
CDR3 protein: CASSVPAGGPVEETQYF

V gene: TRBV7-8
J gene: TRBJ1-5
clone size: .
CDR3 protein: CASSSLGGQGNQPQHF

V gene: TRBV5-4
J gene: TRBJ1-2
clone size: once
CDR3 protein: CASSSGYKANYGYTF

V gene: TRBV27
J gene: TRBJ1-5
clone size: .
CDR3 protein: CASKGQGNQPQHF

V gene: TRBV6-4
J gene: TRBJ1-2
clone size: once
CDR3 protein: CASSAGTGMSSYTF

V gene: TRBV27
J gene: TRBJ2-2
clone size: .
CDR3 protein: CASSWRLAGGELFF

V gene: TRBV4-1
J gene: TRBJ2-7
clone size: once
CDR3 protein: CASSQEAGIGEQYF

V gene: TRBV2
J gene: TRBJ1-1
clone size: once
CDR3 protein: CASSVGGPNTEAFF

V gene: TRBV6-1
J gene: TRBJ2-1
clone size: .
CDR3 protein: CASSEDRWGLDEQFF

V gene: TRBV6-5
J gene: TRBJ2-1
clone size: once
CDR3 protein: CASTAGLANEQFF

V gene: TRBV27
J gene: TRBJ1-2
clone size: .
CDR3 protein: CASSLAGNYGYTF

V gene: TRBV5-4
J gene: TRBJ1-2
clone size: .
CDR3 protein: CASSLAGGSDGYTF

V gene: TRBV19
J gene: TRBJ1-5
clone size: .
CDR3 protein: CASSAFGQGGYRPQHF

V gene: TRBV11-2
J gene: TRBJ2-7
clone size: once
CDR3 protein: CASSLDYAGSLEQYF

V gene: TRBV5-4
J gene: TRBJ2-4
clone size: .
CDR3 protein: CASSYQGETKNIQYF

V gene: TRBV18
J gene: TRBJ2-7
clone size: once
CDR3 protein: CASSPRTSGGYEQYF

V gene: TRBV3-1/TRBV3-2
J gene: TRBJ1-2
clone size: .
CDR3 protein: CASSQMQGGPGYTF

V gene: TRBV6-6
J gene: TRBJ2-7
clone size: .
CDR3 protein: CASSLSSGEGEQYF

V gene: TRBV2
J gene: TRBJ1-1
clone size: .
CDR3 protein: CASSEKWAHYMNTEAFF

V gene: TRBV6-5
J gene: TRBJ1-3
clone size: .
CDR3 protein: CASSYSGTLGNTIYF